These T cell receptor beta chains were read from a single sample in a study of shared T cell receptors in the human thymus. TCRdb's table, derived via immunoSEQ multiplex PCR, lists solely in-frame clones and lacks some. The sample shows 450,000 to 650,000 clones, about four fifths of them seen only once. This same sample was also taken into another study, of human thymus T cells.

The specimen sequenced was thymocytes. The origin of the receptors is a boy under two years old with a congenital heart defect. Both conserved end residues are part of each CDR3.

j_gene: TRBJ2-7
v_gene: TRBV27
CDR3aa: CASSLGRDRVHEQYF

j_gene: TRBJ2-1
v_gene: TRBV5-4
CDR3aa: CASSARLAAPSYNEQFF

j_gene: TRBJ2-2
v_gene: TRBV11-1
CDR3aa: CASSHGTGGAYWELFF

j_gene: TRBJ2-1
v_gene: TRBV7-2
CDR3aa: CASSPDQQGAYNEQFF

j_gene: TRBJ1-2
v_gene: TRBV6-1
CDR3aa: CASMTGTLNYGYTF

j_gene: TRBJ2-7
v_gene: TRBV6-6
CDR3aa: CASSPSGLTNYEQYF

j_gene: TRBJ2-7
v_gene: TRBV4-1
CDR3aa: CASSQVCPRAHPYEQYF

j_gene: TRBJ1-2
v_gene: TRBV4-2
CDR3aa: CASSQDTNYGYTF

j_gene: TRBJ2-1
v_gene: TRBV2
CDR3aa: CASSEGNGRDRGRRWEVCNEQFF

j_gene: TRBJ2-5
v_gene: TRBV6-6
CDR3aa: CASSYSRQGKETQYF

j_gene: TRBJ1-3
v_gene: TRBV10-2
CDR3aa: CASSEGTGESSGNTIYF

j_gene: TRBJ1-1
v_gene: TRBV14
CDR3aa: CASSQATGQFMNTEAFF

j_gene: TRBJ2-7
v_gene: TRBV29-1
CDR3aa: CSSGTPPGEQYF

j_gene: TRBJ2-2
v_gene: TRBV7-9
CDR3aa: CASSPAGVFNFRTGELFF

j_gene: TRBJ2-3
v_gene: TRBV25-1
CDR3aa: CASGDRGPTDTQYF

j_gene: TRBJ2-2
v_gene: TRBV7-2
CDR3aa: CASSLGSTSGRGTGELFF

j_gene: TRBJ2-7
v_gene: TRBV13
CDR3aa: CASSLGLAPYEQYF

j_gene: TRBJ2-1
v_gene: TRBV7-6
CDR3aa: CASSYALAGYNEQFF

j_gene: TRBJ1-3
v_gene: TRBV14
CDR3aa: CASSPDRDADNTIYF

j_gene: TRBJ1-4
v_gene: TRBV25-1
CDR3aa: CASQTQVNEKLFF

j_gene: TRBJ2-7
v_gene: TRBV27
CDR3aa: CASSLSPGDAYEQYF

j_gene: TRBJ2-5
v_gene: TRBV5-4
CDR3aa: CASSRGGSQETQYF

j_gene: TRBJ1-2
v_gene: TRBV19
CDR3aa: CASNGLYPYGYTF

j_gene: TRBJ2-5
v_gene: TRBV9
CDR3aa: CASSGGETGVTQYF

j_gene: TRBJ2-6
v_gene: TRBV19
CDR3aa: CASSMCVREAPSGANVLTF

j_gene: TRBJ2-5
v_gene: TRBV30
CDR3aa: CAWSVRLAGVRETQYF

j_gene: TRBJ2-3
v_gene: TRBV4-3
CDR3aa: CASSQERSRDCTDTQYF

j_gene: TRBJ1-4
v_gene: TRBV4-2
CDR3aa: CASSQDLRGNSATNEKLFF

j_gene: TRBJ2-4
v_gene: TRBV30
CDR3aa: CAWSVRYIQYF

j_gene: TRBJ2-2
v_gene: TRBV29-1
CDR3aa: CSAKTGGVNTGELFF

j_gene: TRBJ1-1
v_gene: TRBV9
CDR3aa: CASSPPRAREAFF

j_gene: TRBJ2-7
v_gene: TRBV5-1
CDR3aa: CASSLGLAGRYEQYF

j_gene: TRBJ2-1
v_gene: TRBV7-2
CDR3aa: CASSPTGGTEQFF

j_gene: TRBJ1-2
v_gene: TRBV4-3
CDR3aa: CASSQRRGVNYGYTF

j_gene: TRBJ2-3
v_gene: TRBV27
CDR3aa: CASSLSARSTDTQYF

j_gene: TRBJ1-2
v_gene: TRBV10-3
CDR3aa: CAISAAGNYGYTF

j_gene: TRBJ1-4
v_gene: TRBV4-1
CDR3aa: CASSQRGGEKLFF

j_gene: TRBJ2-2
v_gene: TRBV4-2
CDR3aa: CASSSGWRGDTGELFF

j_gene: TRBJ2-7
v_gene: TRBV5-6
CDR3aa: CASSLKTGLRRFF

j_gene: TRBJ1-5
v_gene: TRBV7-3
CDR3aa: CASSRWTGAPVQPQHF

j_gene: TRBJ2-7
v_gene: TRBV11-3
CDR3aa: CASSVGQGDEQYF

j_gene: TRBJ1-2
v_gene: TRBV14
CDR3aa: CASSPDREENGYTF